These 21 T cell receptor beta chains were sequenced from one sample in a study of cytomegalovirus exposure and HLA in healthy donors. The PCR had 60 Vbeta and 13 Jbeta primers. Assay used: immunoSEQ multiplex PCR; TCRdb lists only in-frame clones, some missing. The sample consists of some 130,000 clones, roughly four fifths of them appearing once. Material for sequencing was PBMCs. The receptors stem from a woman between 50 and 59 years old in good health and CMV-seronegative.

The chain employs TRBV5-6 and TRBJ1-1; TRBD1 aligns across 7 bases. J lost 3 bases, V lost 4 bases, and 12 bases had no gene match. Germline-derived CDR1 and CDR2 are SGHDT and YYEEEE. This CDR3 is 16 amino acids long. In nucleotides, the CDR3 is TGTGCCAGCAGCGCTACGACAGGGTTAATGCACACTGAAGCTTTCTTT. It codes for CASSATTGLMHTEAFF.

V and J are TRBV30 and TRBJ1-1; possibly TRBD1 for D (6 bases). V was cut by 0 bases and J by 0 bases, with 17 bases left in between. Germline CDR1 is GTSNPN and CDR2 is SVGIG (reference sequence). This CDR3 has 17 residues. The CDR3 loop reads CAWSVASPRTVNTEAFF. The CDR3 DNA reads TGTGCCTGGAGTGTAGCCTCCCCAAGGACAGTGAACACTGAAGCTTTCTTT.

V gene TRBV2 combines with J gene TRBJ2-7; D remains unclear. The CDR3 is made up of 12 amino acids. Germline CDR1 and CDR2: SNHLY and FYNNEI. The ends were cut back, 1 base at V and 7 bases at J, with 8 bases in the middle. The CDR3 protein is CASSEGFEEQYF. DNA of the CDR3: TGTGCCAGCAGTGAAGGGTTTGAGGAGCAGTACTTC.

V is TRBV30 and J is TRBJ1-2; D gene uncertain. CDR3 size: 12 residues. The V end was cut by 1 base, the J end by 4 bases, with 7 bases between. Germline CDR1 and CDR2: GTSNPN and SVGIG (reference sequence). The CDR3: CAWSETTYGYTF. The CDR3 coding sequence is TGTGCCTGGAGTGAGACTACCTATGGCTACACCTTC.

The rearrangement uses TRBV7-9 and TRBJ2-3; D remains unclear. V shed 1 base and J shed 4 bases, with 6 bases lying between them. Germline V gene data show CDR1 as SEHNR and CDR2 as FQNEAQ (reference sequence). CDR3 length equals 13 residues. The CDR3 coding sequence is TGTGCCAGCAGCTTAGTCGGTTCAGATACGCAGTATTTT. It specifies CASSLVGSDTQYF.

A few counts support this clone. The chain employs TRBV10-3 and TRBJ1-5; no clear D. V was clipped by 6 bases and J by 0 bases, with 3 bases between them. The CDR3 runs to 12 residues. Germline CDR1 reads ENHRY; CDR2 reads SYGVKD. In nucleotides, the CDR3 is TGTGCCATCAGCAGTAGCAATCAGCCCCAGCATTTT. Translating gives CAISSSNQPQHF.

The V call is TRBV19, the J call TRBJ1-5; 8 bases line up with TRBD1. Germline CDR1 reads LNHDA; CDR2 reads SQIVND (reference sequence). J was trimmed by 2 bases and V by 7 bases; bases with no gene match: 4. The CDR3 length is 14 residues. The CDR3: CASKGTGGNQPQHF. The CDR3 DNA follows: TGTGCCAGTAAAGGGACAGGTGGCAATCAGCCCCAGCATTTT. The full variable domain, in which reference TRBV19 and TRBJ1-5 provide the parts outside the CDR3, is DGGITQSPKYLFRKEGQNVTLSCEQNLNHDAMYWYRQDPGQGLRLIYYSQIVNDFQKGDIAEGYSVSREKKESFPLTVTSAQKNPTAFYLCASKGTGGNQPQHFGDGTRLSIL.

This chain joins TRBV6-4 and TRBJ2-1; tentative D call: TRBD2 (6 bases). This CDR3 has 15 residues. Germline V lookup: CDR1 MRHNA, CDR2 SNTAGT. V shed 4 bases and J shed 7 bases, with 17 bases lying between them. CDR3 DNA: TGTGCCAGCAGTGTGACGACGGGGGTGGGAAATGAGCAGTTCTTC. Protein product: CASSVTTGVGNEQFF.

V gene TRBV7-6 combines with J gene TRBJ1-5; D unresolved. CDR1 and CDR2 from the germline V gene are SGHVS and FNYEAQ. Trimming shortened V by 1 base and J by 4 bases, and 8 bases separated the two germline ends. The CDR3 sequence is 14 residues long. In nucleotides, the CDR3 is TGTGCCAGCAGCTTAGGACGGGAAAATCAGCCCCAGCATTTT. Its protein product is CASSLGRENQPQHF.

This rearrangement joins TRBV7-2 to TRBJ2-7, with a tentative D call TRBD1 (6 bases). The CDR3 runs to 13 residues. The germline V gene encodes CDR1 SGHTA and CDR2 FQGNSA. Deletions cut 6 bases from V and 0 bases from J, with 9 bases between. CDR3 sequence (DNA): TGTGCCAGCAGTCGACAGGTCTCCTACGAGCAGTACTTC. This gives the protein CASSRQVSYEQYF. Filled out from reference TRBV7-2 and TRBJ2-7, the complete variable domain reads GAGVSQSPSNKVTEKGKDVELRCDPISGHTALYWYRQSLGQGLEFLIYFQGNSAPDKSGLPSDRFSAERTGGSVSTLTIQRTQQEDSAVYLCASSRQVSYEQYFGPGTRLTVT.

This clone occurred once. CDR3 DNA sequence: TGCGCCAGCAGCTTGGGGTCTAGCGGGAGTAGGACAGATACGCAGTATTTT. Protein product: CASSLGSSGSRTDTQYF. J is TRBJ2-3 and V is TRBV5-1, with 10 nucleotides matching TRBD2. The junction had 7 bases not matched to a gene; V was cut back by 0 bases and J by 3 bases. CDR1 SGHRS and CDR2 YFSETQ come from the germline V gene. This CDR3 region has 17 residues.

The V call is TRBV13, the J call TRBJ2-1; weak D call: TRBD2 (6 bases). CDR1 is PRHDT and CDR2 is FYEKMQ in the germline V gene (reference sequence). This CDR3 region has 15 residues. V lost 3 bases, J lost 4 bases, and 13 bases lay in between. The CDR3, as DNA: TGTGCCAGCAGCTTCGGGAGTGCGGGGTACAATGAGCAGTTCTTC. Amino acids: CASSFGSAGYNEQFF.

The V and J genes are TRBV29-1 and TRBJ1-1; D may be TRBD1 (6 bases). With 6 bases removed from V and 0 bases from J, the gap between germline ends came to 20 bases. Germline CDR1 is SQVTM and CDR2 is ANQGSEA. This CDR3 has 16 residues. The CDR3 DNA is TGCAGCGTGGTACGGGACAAGGGAGGGGTGAACACTGAAGCTTTCTTT. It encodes CSVVRDKGGVNTEAFF.

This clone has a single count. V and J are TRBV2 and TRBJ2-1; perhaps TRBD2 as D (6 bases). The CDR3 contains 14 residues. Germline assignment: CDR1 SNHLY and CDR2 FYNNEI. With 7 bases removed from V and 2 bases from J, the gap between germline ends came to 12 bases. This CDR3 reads CASIPGSTYNEQFF. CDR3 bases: TGTGCCAGCATACCCGGGAGCACCTACAATGAGCAGTTCTTC. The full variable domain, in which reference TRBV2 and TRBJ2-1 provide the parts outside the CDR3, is EPEVTQTPSHQVTQMGQEVILRCVPISNHLYFYWYRQILGQKVEFLVSFYNNEISEKSEIFDDQFSVERPDGSNFTLKIRSTKLEDSAMYFCASIPGSTYNEQFFGPGTRLTVL.

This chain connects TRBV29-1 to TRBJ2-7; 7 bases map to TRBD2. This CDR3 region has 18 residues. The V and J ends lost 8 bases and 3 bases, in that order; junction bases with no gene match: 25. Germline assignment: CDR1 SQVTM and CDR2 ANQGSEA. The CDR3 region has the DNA TGCAGCACCAAGGGAAGGACTAGAGCGATCCCAAAACACTACGAGCAGTACTTC. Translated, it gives CSTKGRTRAIPKHYEQYF.

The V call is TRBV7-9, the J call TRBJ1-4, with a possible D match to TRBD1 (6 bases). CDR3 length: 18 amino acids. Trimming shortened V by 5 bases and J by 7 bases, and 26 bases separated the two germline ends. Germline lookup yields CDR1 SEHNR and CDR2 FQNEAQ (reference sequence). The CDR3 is CASSRTGGRSERGEKLFF. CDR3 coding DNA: TGTGCCAGCAGCCGTACCGGGGGGCGCTCAGAGAGAGGTGAAAAACTGTTTTTT.

CDR3 nucleotides: TGTGCCAGCAGCGTAGGAGACACAGATACGCAGTATTTT. It translates to CASSVGDTDTQYF. The J gene is TRBJ2-3, the V gene TRBV9, with D unclear. Germline-derived CDR1 and CDR2 are SGDLS and YYNGEE. The CDR3 covers 13 residues. V was clipped by 0 bases and J by 2 bases, with 4 bases between them.

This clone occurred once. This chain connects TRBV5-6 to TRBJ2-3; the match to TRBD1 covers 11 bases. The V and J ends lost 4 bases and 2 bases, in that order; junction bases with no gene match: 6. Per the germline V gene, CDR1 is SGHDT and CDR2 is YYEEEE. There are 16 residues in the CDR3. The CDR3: CASSGDRGRSTDTQYF. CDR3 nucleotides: TGTGCCAGCAGCGGGGACAGGGGGAGGTCCACAGATACGCAGTATTTT.

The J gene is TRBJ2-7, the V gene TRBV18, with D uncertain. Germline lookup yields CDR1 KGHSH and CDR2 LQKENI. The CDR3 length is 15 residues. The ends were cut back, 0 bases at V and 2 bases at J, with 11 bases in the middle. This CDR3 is CASSPPVRNAYEQYF. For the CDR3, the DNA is TGTGCCAGCTCACCACCGGTCAGGAATGCCTACGAGCAGTACTTC.

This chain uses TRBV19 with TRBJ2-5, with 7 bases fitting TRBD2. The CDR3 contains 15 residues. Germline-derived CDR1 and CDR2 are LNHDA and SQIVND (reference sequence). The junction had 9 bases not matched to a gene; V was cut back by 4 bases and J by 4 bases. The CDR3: CASSTYTPGGETQYF. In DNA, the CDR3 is TGTGCCAGTAGTACCTATACCCCGGGGGGAGAGACCCAGTACTTC.

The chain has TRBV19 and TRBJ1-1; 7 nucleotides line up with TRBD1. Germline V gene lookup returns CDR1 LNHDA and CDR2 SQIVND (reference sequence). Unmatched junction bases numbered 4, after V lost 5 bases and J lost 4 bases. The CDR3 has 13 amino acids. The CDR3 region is CASSVDRSTEAFF. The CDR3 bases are TGTGCCAGTAGTGTGGACAGGAGCACTGAAGCTTTCTTT.